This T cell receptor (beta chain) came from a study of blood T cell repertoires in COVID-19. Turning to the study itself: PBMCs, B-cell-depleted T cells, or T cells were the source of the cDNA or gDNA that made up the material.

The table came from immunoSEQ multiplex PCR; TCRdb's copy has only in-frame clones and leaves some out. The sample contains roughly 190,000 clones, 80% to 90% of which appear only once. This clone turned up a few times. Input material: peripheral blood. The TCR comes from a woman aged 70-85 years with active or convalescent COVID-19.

The CDR3, as DNA: TGTGCCAGCAGTTATACAGGGATTACTGAAGCTTTCTTT. Translated: CASSYTGITEAFF. The V and J genes are TRBV6-5 and TRBJ1-1; weak D call: TRBD1 (6 bases). V shed 3 bases and J shed 5 bases, with 10 bases lying between them. This CDR3 comprises 13 residues. The germline V gene encodes CDR1 MNHEY and CDR2 SVGAGI.